Following are 31 T cell receptor beta chains from one sample sequenced in a study of patients and donors after allogeneic stem cell transplantation. TCRdb reprocessed the RT-PCR reads with MiXCR, giving one entry per CDR3 protein. Of some 40,000 distinct CDR3 sequences listed, 25% to 40% are singletons. Sequenced: blood, either unsorted or a sorted T cell fraction (not recorded which). The receptor source for this set is a human donor who was either an allogeneic HSCT recipient or a stem cell or donor lymphocyte infusion donor (not recorded which). It is not recorded whose cells these are; they may come from a transplant donor.

This clonotype was counted only a few times. The chain has TRBV3-1 and TRBJ2-7; TRBD2 matches at 7 bases. CDR1 is LGHDT and CDR2 is YNNKEL in the germline V gene (reference sequence). The CDR3 consists of 16 residues. V trimming: 1 base; J trimming: 5 bases; junction bases outside the gene matches: 11. CDR3 sequence reads: CASSQGLRETTDEQYF. As DNA, the CDR3 is TGTGCCAGCAGCCAAGGGTTGCGGGAGACTACCGACGAGCAGTACTTC.

The gene calls are TRBV6-5 and TRBJ2-3; D possibly uses TRBD1 or TRBD2 (5 bases each). This CDR3 spans 14 amino acids. The germline CDR1 and CDR2 sequences are MNHEY and SVGAGI. Trimming left V 5 bases short and J 5 bases short, with 14 bases between. The CDR3 reads CASSGGPWGDTQYF. CDR3 DNA: TGTGCCAGCAGTGGGGGACCTTGGGGAGATACGCAGTATTTT.

The rearrangement uses TRBV10-1 and TRBJ1-1; 12 bases are shared with TRBD1. This CDR3 is 16 amino acids long. CDR1 WNHNN and CDR2 SYGVQD come from the germline V gene (reference sequence). V was clipped by 7 bases and J by 5 bases; unmatched bases: 11. The CDR3 reads CASTNRDRGRWTEAFF. The DNA for the CDR3 is TGCGCCAGCACTAACCGGGACAGGGGGCGTTGGACTGAAGCTTTCTTT.

A few counts support this clonotype. The chain recombines TRBV20-1 with TRBJ2-3; 9 bases align to TRBD2. V was pared by 4 bases and J by 6 bases, with 8 bases of the junction left unmatched. The CDR3 runs to 14 residues. Looked up from germline, CDR1 is DFQATT and CDR2 is SNEGSKA (reference sequence). As DNA, the CDR3 is TGCAGTGCTACCCTGGTAGCGGGAGTTGATACGCAGTATTTT. This translates into CSATLVAGVDTQYF.

V usage is TRBV20-1 and J usage is TRBJ1-5; the D is unclear. The CDR3 loop spans 13 amino acids. Deletions cut 3 bases from V and 3 bases from J, with 9 bases between. Germline assignment: CDR1 DFQATT and CDR2 SNEGSKA (reference sequence). CDR3 sequence: CSASTTFNQPQHF. The CDR3 bases are TGCAGTGCTAGTACCACCTTCAATCAGCCCCAGCATTTT.

This rearrangement joins TRBV20-1 to TRBJ1-5; D remains ambiguous. V lost 4 bases to trimming and J lost 4 bases, with 8 bases between them. The CDR3 totals 12 residues. Germline V CDR1 and CDR2: DFQATT, SNEGSKA (reference sequence). The CDR3 spells CSAIDGNQPQHF. CDR3 DNA sequence: TGCAGTGCTATCGATGGTAATCAGCCCCAGCATTTT.

In the case of this clonotype: An end of the junction differs from the germline gene, which may be a read error. The rearrangement uses TRBV7-7 and TRBJ2-1; 9 bases agree with TRBD2. From germline, CDR1 is SSHAT and CDR2 FNYEAQ (reference sequence). The CDR3 covers 14 residues. CDR3 nucleotide sequence: TGTGCTAGCAGCTTAGCCCCCTTTAGCGGGGGAACGTTCTTC. Its translation is CASSLAPFSGGTFF.

The chain employs TRBV20-1 and TRBJ2-4, with no clear D. From germline, CDR1 is DFQATT and CDR2 SNEGSKA (reference sequence). This CDR3 is built from 15 residues. The V gene lost 0 bases and the J gene lost 6 bases, with 15 bases spanning the gap. CDR3 in DNA: TGCAGTGCTAGAGATCCCGACTCGATCCGAAACATTCAGTACTTC. This codes for CSARDPDSIRNIQYF.

This rearrangement joins TRBV7-6 to TRBJ2-7; the D gene is possibly TRBD1 (5 bases). CDR1 is SGHVS, CDR2 FNYEAQ, per germline. The germline V and J ends were trimmed by 11 bases and 1 base, with 9 bases remaining between them. This CDR3 has 11 amino acids. CDR3 amino acids: CASTGSYEQYF. The CDR3 nucleotides are TGTGCCTCAACAGGATCCTACGAGCAGTACTTC.

This rearrangement joins TRBV2 to TRBJ1-4, with TRBD1 identical over 7 bases. Germline CDR1 is SNHLY and CDR2 is FYNNEI. V shed 6 bases and J 5 bases; nucleotides not matched to a gene: 6. The CDR3 is 14 residues long. CDR3: CASSSDRRNEKLFF. The DNA of the CDR3 is TGTGCCAGCAGCTCGGACAGGAGAAATGAAAAACTGTTTTTT. Based on the CDR3 plus reference TRBV2 and TRBJ1-4, the full variable domain is EPEVTQTPSHQVTQMGQEVILRCVPISNHLYFYWYRQILGQKVEFLVSFYNNEISEKSEIFDDQFSVERPDGSNFTLKIRSTKLEDSAMYFCASSSDRRNEKLFFGSGTQLSVL.

This clonotype was seen more than once but under ten times. V is TRBV5-6 and J is TRBJ1-6; no firm D call. The CDR3 spans 12 residues. Germline V gene lookup returns CDR1 SGHDT and CDR2 YYEEEE. Trimming took off 1 base at V and 5 bases at J, with 1 base between the two ends. Here the CDR3 reads CASSLNNSPLHF. CDR3 coding DNA: TGTGCCAGCAGCTTGAATAATTCACCCCTCCACTTT.

CDR3 DNA: TGCAGTGCTAGCGGGGGCTACGAGCAGTACTTC. Translating it yields CSASGGYEQYF. The chain couples TRBV20-1 to TRBJ2-7, with D perhaps TRBD2 (6 bases). Germline V gene lookup returns CDR1 DFQATT and CDR2 SNEGSKA (reference sequence). The CDR3 loop spans 11 amino acids. V dropped 3 bases and J dropped 3 bases, with 6 bases sitting between them.

The chain combines TRBV7-3 with TRBJ2-3, with 10 bases fitting TRBD2. After removal of 5 bases from V and 1 base from J, the junction contained 3 bases not matched to a gene. The CDR3 has 15 residues. In germline, CDR1 is SGHTA, CDR2 FQGTGA. CDR3 in amino acids: CASSVTSGGTDTQYF. In DNA form, the CDR3 reads TGTGCCAGCAGCGTTACTAGCGGGGGCACAGATACGCAGTATTTT.

The chain uses TRBV18 and TRBJ2-1, with 13 bases lining up with TRBD2. CDR3 length: 14 residues. The trim removed 5 bases at V and 9 bases at J, leaving 4 bases unmatched. CDR1 is KGHSH, CDR2 LQKENI, per germline. The CDR3 DNA reads TGTGCCAGCTCATCGTGGACTAGCGGGAGTGAGCAGTTCTTC. It yields the protein CASSSWTSGSEQFF.

This clonotype came up many times. The chain uses TRBV5-1 and TRBJ2-5; 7 positions match TRBD1. V trimming: 4 bases; J trimming: 4 bases; junction bases outside the gene matches: 7. The CDR3 extends over 14 amino acids. Germline loops: CDR1 SGHRS, CDR2 YFSETQ. CDR3 sequence: CASSIQGQGETQYF. Here the CDR3 DNA reads TGCGCCAGCAGCATACAGGGGCAGGGAGAGACCCAGTACTTC. Looking up the rest from reference TRBV5-1 and TRBJ2-5 gives the full variable domain: KAGVTQTPRYLIKTRGQQVTLSCSPISGHRSVSWYQQTPGQGLQFLFEYFSETQRNKGNFPGRFSGRQFSNSRSEMNVSTLELGDSALYLCASSIQGQGETQYFGPGTRLLVL.

The chain recombines TRBV12-3 or TRBV12-4 with TRBJ2-2; the D is unclear. V lost 5 bases and J lost 5, with 12 bases in between. The CDR3 contains 14 residues. This CDR3 is CASSPHPETGELFF. The CDR3 nucleotides read TGTGCCAGCAGTCCCCACCCGGAGACCGGGGAGCTGTTTTTT.

This clonotype was found a few times. This rearrangement joins TRBV28 to TRBJ2-5; D not resolved. Trimming pared 3 bases from V and 4 bases from J, leaving 18 bases between. CDR1 and CDR2 from the germline V gene are MDHEN and SYDVKM. This CDR3 spans 16 amino acids. CDR3 coding DNA: TGTGCCAGCAGTTTTCTCCCCTCAGTCGGCATAGAGACCCAGTACTTC. Translated: CASSFLPSVGIETQYF.

The J gene is TRBJ2-7, the V gene TRBV29-1, with 11 positions matching TRBD2. Germline loops: CDR1 SQVTM, CDR2 ANQGSEA. J lost 3 bases, V lost 6 bases, and 10 bases had no gene match. CDR3 length equals 15 residues. Here the CDR3 DNA reads TGCAGCGTAGAGCTTAGCGGGAGGGCCAGCTACGAGCAGTACTTC. Its translation is CSVELSGRASYEQYF.

The J gene is TRBJ1-1, the V gene TRBV28; D gene uncertain. The germline gives CDR1 MDHEN, CDR2 SYDVKM. The V end lost 3 bases, the J end lost 1 base, and 6 bases lay between the germline ends. The CDR3 has 13 amino acids. Here the CDR3 reads CASSLRPNTEAFF. CDR3 DNA sequence: TGTGCCAGCAGTTTGAGACCGAACACTGAAGCTTTCTTT.

Only a few counts were recorded for this clonotype. CDR3 residues: CASRRQALMNTEAFF. The CDR3 DNA sequence: TGTGCCAGCAGGAGACAGGCCCTCATGAACACTGAAGCTTTCTTT. The rearrangement joins TRBV27 to TRBJ1-1, with D tentatively TRBD1 (6 bases). V was pared by 6 bases and J by 0 bases, with 14 bases between. There are 15 residues in the CDR3. Germline-derived CDR1 and CDR2 are MNHEY and SMNVEV (reference sequence).

The chain joins TRBV9 to TRBJ2-7; 9 bases are shared with TRBD2. J was trimmed by 3 bases and V by 4 bases; bases with no gene match: 8. This CDR3 has 15 amino acids. The germline gives CDR1 SGDLS, CDR2 YYNGEE. The CDR3 protein is CASSPWLAGRYEQYF. The DNA of the CDR3 is TGTGCCAGCAGCCCGTGGCTAGCGGGGCGCTACGAGCAGTACTTC.

The table lists this clonotype with a few counts. V gene TRBV7-9 combines with J gene TRBJ1-1; a possible D gene is TRBD1 (5 bases). The CDR3 spans 16 residues. The V gene's germline CDR1 is SEHNR and CDR2 FQNEAQ (reference sequence). With 1 base removed from V and 0 bases from J, the gap between germline ends came to 12 bases. This CDR3 reads CASSLGGRGLNTEAFF. In DNA form, the CDR3 reads TGTGCCAGCAGCTTAGGCGGAAGGGGATTGAACACTGAAGCTTTCTTT. Full variable domain (missing parts from reference TRBV7-9 and TRBJ1-1): DTGVSQNPRHKITKRGQNVTFRCDPISEHNRLYWYRQTLGQGPEFLTYFQNEAQLEKSRLLSDRFSAERPKGSFSTLEIQRTEQGDSAMYLCASSLGGRGLNTEAFFGQGTRLTVV.

This clonotype was seen many times. V usage is TRBV20-1 and J usage is TRBJ1-1; possibly TRBD1 for D (5 bases). There are 13 residues in the CDR3. Germline V gives CDR1 DFQATT, CDR2 SNEGSKA (reference sequence). Trimming pared 3 bases from V and 2 bases from J, leaving 10 bases between. The CDR3 coding sequence is TGCAGTGCTAGCTTTGACAGAAACACTGAAGCTTTCTTT. Amino acids: CSASFDRNTEAFF.

CDR3 DNA sequence: TGTGCCAGCAGCTTACCACTCTCATATCAGCCCCAGCATTTT. Its translation is CASSLPLSYQPQHF. The genes are TRBV7-2 and TRBJ1-5; D is unclear. The CDR3 is 14 residues long. V lost 2 bases, J lost 5 bases, and 10 bases lay in between. Germline values: CDR1 SGHTA, CDR2 FQGNSA.

The chain carries TRBV20-1 and TRBJ1-1; 8 bases line up with TRBD1. Germline CDR1 reads DFQATT; CDR2 reads SNEGSKA (reference sequence). This CDR3 has 15 amino acids. The ends lost 5 bases at V and 3 bases at J; junction bases unmatched: 11. The CDR3 is CSAFRTGGVDTEAFF. The CDR3 coding sequence is TGCAGTGCTTTTCGTACAGGGGGGGTGGACACTGAAGCTTTCTTT.

The rearrangement joins TRBV12-3 or TRBV12-4 to TRBJ2-2; 7 bases are a match to TRBD2. This CDR3 is built from 16 residues. V was pared by 1 base and J by 4 bases, with 6 bases of the junction left unmatched. CDR3 DNA sequence: TGTGCCAGCAGTTTAGGAACGGGAGGCCCCACCGGGGAGCTGTTTTTT. Its protein is CASSLGTGGPTGELFF.

This clonotype was seen only a few times. The genes are TRBV20-1 and TRBJ1-3, with D hard to call. This CDR3 region has 16 residues. From germline, CDR1 is DFQATT and CDR2 SNEGSKA (reference sequence). V lost 1 base and J 0 bases, leaving 13 bases between the germline ends. The CDR3 region has the DNA TGCAGTGCTAGAGGAGGACTGTCTGCCTCTGGAAACACCATATATTTT. The encoded protein is CSARGGLSASGNTIYF.

This clonotype was picked up a small number of times. The gene calls are TRBV14 and TRBJ2-7, with D tentatively TRBD1 or TRBD2 (5 bases each). The CDR3 loop spans 14 amino acids. Looked up from germline, CDR1 is SGHDN and CDR2 is FVKESK. V lost 2 bases, J lost 6 bases, and 14 bases lay in between. Written as DNA, the CDR3 is TGTGCCAGCAGCCAAATCGTGAGGGGCGGCGAGCAGTACTTC. Its translation: CASSQIVRGGEQYF.

The chain has TRBV6-5 and TRBJ2-1, with TRBD1 identical over 7 bases. In germline, CDR1 is MNHEY, CDR2 SVGAGI. Germline trimming cut 6 bases from V and 7 bases from J; bases unmatched to any gene: 9. The CDR3 has 14 amino acids. In nucleotides, the CDR3 is TGTGCCAGCAGCTTCGAACAGGGGCGTAATGAGCAGTTCTTC. Encoded protein: CASSFEQGRNEQFF.

This rearrangement joins TRBV30 to TRBJ2-3; perhaps TRBD2 as D (5 bases). Germline V gene sequence: CDR1 GTSNPN, CDR2 SVGIG (reference sequence). With 1 base removed from V and 8 bases from J, the gap between germline ends came to 13 bases. The CDR3 contains 13 residues. The CDR3 sequence: CAWSGEGSVTQYF. CDR3 sequence (DNA): TGTGCCTGGAGTGGAGAGGGTAGTGTTACGCAGTATTTT. The whole variable domain, remainder taken from reference TRBV30 and TRBJ2-3, is SQTIHQWPATLVQPVGSPLSLECTVEGTSNPNLYWYRQAAGRGLQLLFYSVGIGQISSEVPQNLSASRPQDRQFILSSKKLLLSDSGFYLCAWSGEGSVTQYFGPGTRLTVL.

This clonotype was counted between two and nine times. The J gene is TRBJ1-6, the V gene TRBV2, with D possibly TRBD1 on 6 matching bases. Germline lookup yields CDR1 SNHLY and CDR2 FYNNEI. The CDR3 has 15 residues. Deletions cut 7 bases from V and 0 bases from J, with 10 bases between. The CDR3 region is CASKQGSSYNSPLHF. The DNA of the CDR3 is TGTGCCAGCAAGCAGGGGAGCTCCTATAATTCACCCCTCCACTTT. The complete variable domain, with remaining parts taken from reference TRBV2 and TRBJ1-6, reads EPEVTQTPSHQVTQMGQEVILRCVPISNHLYFYWYRQILGQKVEFLVSFYNNEISEKSEIFDDQFSVERPDGSNFTLKIRSTKLEDSAMYFCASKQGSSYNSPLHFGNGTRLTVT.